This TCR beta chain was recovered during a study of blood T cell repertoires in COVID-19. The CDR3 contains 15 residues. Per germline, CDR1 MNHEY and CDR2 SVGAGI. Trimming pared 0 bases from V and 0 bases from J, leaving 9 bases between. Repertoires were generated with immunoSEQ multiplex PCR, while TCRdb's copy carries only in-frame clones and drops some. In the table there are about 400,000 clones, 75% to 90% of which are singletons. The TCR was taken from a woman between 25 and 40 years old with active or convalescent COVID-19. Sample: peripheral blood. V and J are TRBV6-5 and TRBJ2-7; D is perhaps TRBD1 (5 bases). In DNA form, the CDR3 reads TGTGCCAGCAGTTACTCGATAGACAGCTCCTACGAGCAGTACTTC. It is translated as CASSYSIDSSYEQYF.